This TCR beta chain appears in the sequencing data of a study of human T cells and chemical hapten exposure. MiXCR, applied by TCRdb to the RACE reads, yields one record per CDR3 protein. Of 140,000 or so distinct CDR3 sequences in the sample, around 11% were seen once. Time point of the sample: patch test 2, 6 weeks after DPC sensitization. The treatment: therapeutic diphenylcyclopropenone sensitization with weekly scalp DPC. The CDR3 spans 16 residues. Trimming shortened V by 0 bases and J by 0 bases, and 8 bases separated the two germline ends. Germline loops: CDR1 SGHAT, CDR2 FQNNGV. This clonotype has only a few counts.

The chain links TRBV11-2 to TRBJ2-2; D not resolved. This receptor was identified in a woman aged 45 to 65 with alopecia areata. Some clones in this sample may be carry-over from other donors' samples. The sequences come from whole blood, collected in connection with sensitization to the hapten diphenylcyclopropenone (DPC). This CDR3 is CASSLDPTSNTGELFF. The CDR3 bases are TGTGCCAGCAGCTTAGATCCAACATCGAACACCGGGGAGCTGTTTTTT.